Listed below are T cell receptor beta chains from one sample, sequenced in a study of T-cell memory formation after mild COVID-19. TCRdb reanalysed the 5' RACE reads using MiXCR and keeps one entry per CDR3 protein. This table holds almost 550,000 distinct CDR3 sequences, roughly 21% found once. Sequencing was performed on PBMCs or a T cell subset sorted from them (not recorded which). Every receptor here comes from an adult woman who had mild COVID-19 (a few samples of this study predate the infection). Cell type and time point are not known. The CDR3 runs from the conserved cysteine through the conserved F or W. The order of the fields is D gene, V gene, J gene, clone size, CDR3 protein, CDR3 DNA. A D gene is named only where the DNA matches it firmly. Clone sizes are given selectively: once, few, many, or a class where the clone is expanded.

TRBD1,TRBV2,TRBJ2-5,.,CASSLRDRALF,TGTGCCAGCAGCTTAAGGGACAGGGCCCTCTTC
.,TRBV12-2,TRBJ1-6,.,CASRLVLLSSPLHF,TGTGCAAGTCGCTTAGTACTTCTGAGTTCACCCCTCCACTTT
.,TRBV6-6,TRBJ1-1,.,CASSIRGSEAFF,TGTGCCAGCAGTATTCGAGGCTCTGAAGCTTTCTTT
TRBD2,TRBV24-1,TRBJ2-7,.,CATSAAGGSYEQYF,TGTGCCACCAGTGCCGCGGGAGGCTCCTACGAGCAGTACTTC
.,TRBV9,TRBJ1-2,.,CASSADGLGGYTF,TGTGCCAGCAGCGCCGACGGACTGGGTGGCTACACCTTC
.,TRBV18,TRBJ2-7,.,CASSPGGRTWEQYF,TGTGCCAGCTCACCTGGGGGGAGAACCTGGGAGCAGTACTTC
TRBD1,TRBV2,TRBJ2-3,few,CASRGQGADTDTQYF,TGTGCCAGCAGGGGACAGGGGGCGGACACAGATACGCAGTATTTT
.,TRBV30,TRBJ2-7,few,CAWSVGDEQYF,TGTGCCTGGAGTGTCGGGGACGAGCAGTACTTC
.,TRBV24-1,TRBJ2-5,few,CATGEGGTQYF,TGTGCCACCGGGGAAGGGGGGACCCAGTACTTC
.,TRBV4-2,TRBJ2-2,few,CASSQDPSYTGELFF,TGTGCCAGCAGCCAAGATCCTAGCTACACCGGGGAGCTGTTTTTT
.,TRBV14,TRBJ1-1,.,CASSQGTGIYEAFF,TGTGCCAGCAGCCAAGGAACCGGGATTTATGAAGCTTTCTTT
.,TRBV29-1,TRBJ1-1,few,CSVAPTRSGNTEAFF,TGCAGCGTTGCCCCGACACGCTCGGGGAACACTGAAGCTTTCTTT
.,TRBV3-1,TRBJ2-1,.,CASSRGAGGYNEQFF,TGTGCCAGCAGTCGGGGGGCTGGGGGTTACAATGAGCAGTTCTTC
.,TRBV5-1,TRBJ2-1,.,CASSPKTVNEQFF,TGCGCCAGCAGCCCCAAAACGGTCAATGAGCAGTTCTTC
.,TRBV4-1,TRBJ1-1,.,CASSHPLSLSDTAKAFF,TGCGCCAGCAGCCACCCCCTTAGTTTATCGGACACTGCTAAAGCTTTCTTT
TRBD2,TRBV20-1,TRBJ2-5,.,CSATRGSGKETQYF,TGCAGTGCTACCCGTGGGAGCGGGAAGGAGACCCAGTACTTC
.,TRBV4-1,TRBJ1-4,.,CASSQEALVTNEKLFF,TGCGCCAGCAGCCAAGAGGCACTGGTAACTAATGAAAAACTGTTTTTT
.,TRBV7-9,TRBJ1-2,few,CASSLDGRLFGYTF,TGTGCCAGCAGCTTAGATGGCCGTTTGTTTGGCTACACCTTC
.,TRBV12-3/TRBV12-4,TRBJ1-6,.,CATHGGAGSPLHF,TGTGCCACCCACGGGGGTGCGGGGTCACCCCTCCACTTT
TRBD1,TRBV11-3,TRBJ2-3,.,CASGAGTGTDTQYF,TGTGCCAGCGGGGCCGGGACAGGCACAGATACGCAGTATTTT
.,TRBV7-2,TRBJ2-5,few,CASRARRGGRETQYF,TGTGCCAGCCGTGCCCGGCGAGGGGGTCGGGAGACCCAGTACTTC
.,TRBV9,TRBJ2-1,few,CASSRPSTGTPSYNEQFF,TGTGCCAGCAGCCGGCCTAGTACCGGGACCCCCTCCTACAATGAGCAGTTCTTC
TRBD1,TRBV6-6,TRBJ1-1,many,CASSSPGQGYTEAFF,TGTGCCAGCAGTTCCCCGGGACAGGGATACACTGAAGCTTTCTTT
.,TRBV20-1,TRBJ1-1,.,CSARDIGLNTEAFF,TGCAGTGCTAGAGATATTGGGTTGAACACTGAAGCTTTCTTT
.,TRBV14,TRBJ1-2,few,CASSQDSGVYGYTF,TGTGCCAGCAGCCAAGACAGCGGGGTCTATGGCTACACCTTC
.,TRBV9,TRBJ2-2,.,CASSVSTRPIQNTGELFF,TGTGCCAGCAGCGTAAGTACTCGTCCCATCCAGAACACCGGGGAGCTGTTTTTT
.,TRBV5-6,TRBJ2-1,.,CASSSWLSDEQFF,TGTGCCAGCAGCTCCTGGCTTTCGGATGAGCAGTTCTTC
.,TRBV3-1,TRBJ2-2,.,CASSQGHSYTGELFF,TGTGCCAGCAGCCAAGGACACAGCTACACCGGGGAGCTGTTTTTT
TRBD1,TRBV4-2,TRBJ1-1,many,CASSQRLGTGEKMTEAFF,TGTGCCAGCAGCCAAAGGCTGGGGACAGGGGAAAAGATGACTGAAGCTTTCTTT
TRBD2,TRBV12-3/TRBV12-4,TRBJ2-7,few,CASRGGGRAYEQYF,TGTGCCAGCAGGGGTGGCGGGAGAGCCTACGAGCAGTACTTC
TRBD1,TRBV5-1,TRBJ1-1,.,CASSSTGVATEAFF,TGCGCCAGCAGCTCGACAGGGGTCGCCACTGAAGCTTTCTTT
TRBD2,TRBV5-1,TRBJ2-7,.,CASSYSGTSIPEQYF,TGCGCCAGCAGCTACTCCGGGACTAGCATCCCCGAGCAGTACTTC
.,TRBV6-1,TRBJ2-2,few,CASWPGFTGELFF,TGTGCCAGTTGGCCGGGGTTCACCGGGGAGCTGTTTTTT
TRBD2,TRBV20-1,TRBJ2-3,many,CSAPHSGNTDTQYF,TGCAGTGCCCCCCATAGCGGGAACACAGATACGCAGTATTTT
.,TRBV18,TRBJ2-1,.,CASSPTRTRDSYINEQFF,TGTGCCAGCTCACCAACACGGACCCGGGACTCATACATCAATGAGCAGTTCTTC
.,TRBV6-6,TRBJ2-5,few,CASSPLPRGGNQETQYF,TGTGCCAGCAGTCCCCTCCCCAGGGGAGGCAACCAAGAGACCCAGTACTTC
.,TRBV19,TRBJ2-1,few,CASSPTHNEQFF,TGTGCCAGTAGTCCGACCCACAATGAGCAGTTCTTC
TRBD1,TRBV7-9,TRBJ1-2,.,CASSSFRDSYGYTF,TGTGCCAGCAGCTCTTTCCGGGACAGCTATGGCTACACCTTC
.,TRBV12-5,TRBJ2-1,.,CASGLRPERQFF,TGTGCTAGTGGTTTAAGGCCGGAGCGACAGTTCTTC
.,TRBV12-3/TRBV12-4,TRBJ1-2,.,CASSSDSRYGYTF,TGTGCCAGCAGCTCCGACAGTAGATATGGCTACACCTTC
.,TRBV7-9,TRBJ1-5,.,CASSGGAPEQPQHF,TGTGCCAGCAGCGGTGGGGCCCCGGAGCAGCCCCAGCATTTT
TRBD2,TRBV18,TRBJ2-1,.,CASSPTSGHGDEQFF,TGTGCCAGCTCACCAACTAGCGGGCATGGGGATGAGCAGTTCTTC
TRBD2,TRBV7-8,TRBJ2-3,.,CASSLWITGGGTDTQYF,TGTGCCAGCAGCCTCTGGATTACGGGGGGGGGCACAGATACGCAGTATTTT
TRBD1,TRBV4-3,TRBJ2-1,.,CASRTGQGTYNEQFF,TGCGCCAGCAGAACCGGACAGGGAACCTACAATGAGCAGTTCTTC